This T cell receptor (beta chain) appears in the sequencing data of a study of T cell responses to AZD1222 COVID-19 vaccine. Study conclusions and caveats: With dominance at 160-218 and 743-854, vaccine-associated CD4 TCRs spanned spike. Vaccination with two AZD1222 doses was followed by a rise in Spike-specific TCR breadth and depth. There were repertoire samples only from the period after the peak T cell response. Only five to seven AZD1222 recipients tested seropositive at baseline.

This clone has only a few counts. The antigen remains undetermined. The method was immunoSEQ multiplex PCR; TCRdb's version includes in-frame clones alone and lacks a portion of them. The top ten hold about 8% of the sample, which has around 81,000 clones, approximately 89% seen once. CDR1 is GTSNPN, CDR2 SVGIG, per germline (reference sequence). The CDR3 sequence is 11 residues long. With 1 base removed from V and 10 bases from J, the gap between germline ends came to 11 bases. Specimen: peripheral blood, collected 28 days after the second AZD1222 dose. This rearrangement joins TRBV30 to TRBJ2-7; weak D call: TRBD2 (7 bases). This TCR derives from an adult who received the AZD1222 COVID-19 vaccine. CDR3 sequence reads: CAWSGGGHQYF. In DNA, the CDR3 is TGTGCCTGGAGTGGGGGGGGACATCAGTACTTC.